Detailed here is one TCR beta chain. The antigen remains undetermined. The data derive from a study of beta chain features in type 1 diabetes. Isolation of CD4+ naive, central memory, regulatory and stem cell-like memory cells was achieved by sorting via CD45RO/CCR7/CD25/CD127/CD95/CD27. General study findings and limits: Whether TCRB rearrangement is influenced by HLA type was left unresolved in this analysis. VDJ junctions in type 1 diabetes patients carried more deletions and fewer insertions.

Expressed TCRB transcripts were sequenced because the isolated RNA had all been reverse transcribed beforehand. The method was immunoSEQ multiplex PCR; TCRdb's version includes in-frame clones alone and lacks a portion of them. The sample records 350,000 to 400,000 clones, more than 12% being singletons. The receptor's source is a woman aged 18-29 years in good health. Material: naive CD4+ T cells from blood.

The CDR3 sequence: CAWSLGRRREGRGDTQYF. The CDR3 DNA reads TGTGCCTGGAGTTTGGGTAGGCGGCGGGAGGGCCGAGGGGATACGCAGTATTTT. V and J are TRBV30 and TRBJ2-3; the match to TRBD2 covers 9 bases. Germline V lookup: CDR1 GTSNPN, CDR2 SVGIG (reference sequence). J lost 6 bases, V lost 2 bases, and 18 bases had no gene match. This CDR3 region has 18 residues. Together with reference TRBV30 and TRBJ2-3, the CDR3 gives the full variable domain: SQTIHQWPATLVQPVGSPLSLECTVEGTSNPNLYWYRQAAGRGLQLLFYSVGIGQISSEVPQNLSASRPQDRQFILSSKKLLLSDSGFYLCAWSLGRRREGRGDTQYFGPGTRLTVL.